Listed here are 14 T cell receptor beta chains from one sample, sequenced in a study of CD8 T cells in Susac syndrome. An amount of RNA that ranged from about 0.45 to 1 ug was reverse transcribed with random hexamers. TCRdb re-analysed the immunoSEQ multiplex PCR reads in MiXCR, keeping a single row per CDR3 protein. The sample yields fewer than 200,000 distinct CDR3 sequences, approximately 95% seen once. The specimen sequenced was CD4+ T cells from PBMCs. These receptors were taken from a human donor in good health.

This chain uses TRBV5-4 with TRBJ1-5; 7 bases line up with TRBD1. This CDR3 comprises 14 residues. In germline, CDR1 is SGHNT, CDR2 YYREEE (reference sequence). V trimming: 3 bases; J trimming: 8 bases; junction bases outside the gene matches: 8. CDR3 region: CASSYGQVGEPQHF. DNA of the CDR3: TGTGCCAGCAGCTACGGACAGGTGGGTGAGCCCCAGCATTTT.

This chain links TRBV7-8 with TRBJ2-1, with 9 bases that match TRBD2. Germline values: CDR1 SGHVS, CDR2 FQNEAQ. Trimming removed 6 bases from V and 0 bases from J; junction bases left unmatched: 3. The CDR3 totals 15 residues. In nucleotides, the CDR3 is TGTGCCAGCAGGACTAGCGGTTCCTCCTACAATGAGCAGTTCTTC. Its translation is CASRTSGSSYNEQFF.

The rearrangement uses TRBV20-1 and TRBJ2-1; TRBD2 matches at 9 bases. Germline V gene data show CDR1 as DFQATT and CDR2 as SNEGSKA (reference sequence). V lost 3 bases to trimming and J lost 7 bases; unmatched junction nucleotides: 7. CDR3 length: 14 residues. The CDR3 reads CSARLAGVVNEQFF. In nucleotides, the CDR3 is TGCAGTGCTAGGTTAGCGGGAGTCGTGAATGAGCAGTTCTTC.

The V and J genes are TRBV7-9 and TRBJ2-1; 7 positions agree with TRBD1. Trimming took 1 base from V and 7 from J; bases not matched to a gene: 7. The CDR3 is 15 amino acids. Germline V CDR1 and CDR2: SEHNR, FQNEAQ (reference sequence). CDR3 amino acids: CASSLGGQLPNEQFF. Written as DNA, the CDR3 is TGTGCCAGCAGCTTAGGGGGACAGCTTCCAAATGAGCAGTTCTTC.

CDR3 DNA: TGTGCCAGCAGTCCGATAAGCGGGAGGACTTACAATGAGCAGTTCTTC. As protein: CASSPISGRTYNEQFF. V is TRBV6-1 and J is TRBJ2-1, with 9 bases that match TRBD2. After removal of 5 bases from V and 4 bases from J, the junction contained 9 bases not matched to a gene. Per germline, CDR1 MNHNS and CDR2 SASEGT. The CDR3 extends over 16 amino acids.

The chain recombines TRBV24-1 with TRBJ2-1; tentative D call: TRBD1 (6 bases). Per the germline V gene, CDR1 is KGHDR and CDR2 is SFDVKD. V was pared by 2 bases and J by 4 bases, with 14 bases between. The CDR3 is made up of 16 amino acids. The CDR3 protein is CATSDWDTRKYNEQFF. CDR3 in DNA: TGTGCCACCAGTGATTGGGACACTAGAAAGTACAATGAGCAGTTCTTC.

J is TRBJ1-5 and V is TRBV24-1; D is undetermined. CDR1 is KGHDR and CDR2 is SFDVKD in the germline V gene. Trimming cost V 3 bases and J 3 bases, with 8 bases left between them. The CDR3 consists of 14 residues. Written as DNA, the CDR3 is TGTGCCACCAGTGATAGGGCGATCAATCAGCCCCAGCATTTT. As protein: CATSDRAINQPQHF.

V usage is TRBV12-3 or TRBV12-4 and J usage is TRBJ2-5; D possibly corresponds to TRBD2 (5 bases). This CDR3 has 14 amino acids. V lost 3 bases and J 5 bases, leaving 13 bases between the germline ends. The DNA of the CDR3 is TGTGCCAGCAGTTTGTGGGCGGGCAAGGAGACCCAGTACTTC. This gives the protein CASSLWAGKETQYF.

V usage is TRBV12-3 or TRBV12-4 and J usage is TRBJ1-2, with TRBD1 identical over 10 bases. The CDR3 has 15 residues. J was trimmed by 3 bases and V by 3 bases; bases with no gene match: 4. CDR3 protein: CASSFRQGADYGYTF. The CDR3 DNA reads TGTGCCAGCAGTTTTAGACAGGGGGCAGACTATGGCTACACCTTC.

The J gene is TRBJ2-3, the V gene TRBV7-2; 7 bases are a match to TRBD2. This CDR3 has 14 residues. The V gene end was trimmed by 5 bases and the J gene end by 9 bases; junction bases not matched to a gene: 11. CDR1 is SGHTA, CDR2 FQGNSA, per germline. This CDR3 is CASSQGLTGPTQYF. The CDR3 DNA reads TGTGCCAGCAGCCAGGGACTAACGGGTCCAACGCAGTATTTT.

V gene TRBV29-1 combines with J gene TRBJ2-1; D might be TRBD2 (6 bases). Trimming removed 8 bases at V and 12 bases at J, with 8 bases between. The CDR3 totals 8 residues. The germline CDR1 and CDR2 sequences are SQVTM and ANQGSEA. The chain's CDR3 is CSPGGQFF. CDR3 in DNA: TGCAGCCCCGGGGGGCAGTTCTTC.

The V and J genes are TRBV6-5 and TRBJ2-5; 7 bases are shared with TRBD2. Germline V CDR1 and CDR2: MNHEY, SVGAGI. The length of the CDR3 is 17 residues. J was trimmed by 1 base and V by 0 bases; bases with no gene match: 8. CDR3 sequence: CASSYSGAGEGQETQYF. CDR3 nucleotides: TGTGCCAGCAGTTACTCAGGGGCGGGAGAAGGCCAAGAGACCCAGTACTTC.

This chain links TRBV30 with TRBJ2-2, with 8 nucleotides matching TRBD1. J was trimmed by 3 bases and V by 5 bases; bases with no gene match: 5. The CDR3 runs to 14 residues. Per germline, CDR1 GTSNPN and CDR2 SVGIG (reference sequence). CDR3 in DNA: TGTGCCTGGCAGGACAGGGAGGACACCGGGGAGCTGTTTTTT. Its translation is CAWQDREDTGELFF.

The V call is TRBV20-1, the J call TRBJ2-1, with D hard to call. Germline V gene lookup returns CDR1 DFQATT and CDR2 SNEGSKA (reference sequence). CDR3 length: 11 amino acids. The germline V and J ends were trimmed by 4 bases and 8 bases, with 9 bases remaining between them. As DNA, the CDR3 is TGCAGTGCTATATTGGGCGATGAGCAGTTCTTC. This gives the protein CSAILGDEQFF.